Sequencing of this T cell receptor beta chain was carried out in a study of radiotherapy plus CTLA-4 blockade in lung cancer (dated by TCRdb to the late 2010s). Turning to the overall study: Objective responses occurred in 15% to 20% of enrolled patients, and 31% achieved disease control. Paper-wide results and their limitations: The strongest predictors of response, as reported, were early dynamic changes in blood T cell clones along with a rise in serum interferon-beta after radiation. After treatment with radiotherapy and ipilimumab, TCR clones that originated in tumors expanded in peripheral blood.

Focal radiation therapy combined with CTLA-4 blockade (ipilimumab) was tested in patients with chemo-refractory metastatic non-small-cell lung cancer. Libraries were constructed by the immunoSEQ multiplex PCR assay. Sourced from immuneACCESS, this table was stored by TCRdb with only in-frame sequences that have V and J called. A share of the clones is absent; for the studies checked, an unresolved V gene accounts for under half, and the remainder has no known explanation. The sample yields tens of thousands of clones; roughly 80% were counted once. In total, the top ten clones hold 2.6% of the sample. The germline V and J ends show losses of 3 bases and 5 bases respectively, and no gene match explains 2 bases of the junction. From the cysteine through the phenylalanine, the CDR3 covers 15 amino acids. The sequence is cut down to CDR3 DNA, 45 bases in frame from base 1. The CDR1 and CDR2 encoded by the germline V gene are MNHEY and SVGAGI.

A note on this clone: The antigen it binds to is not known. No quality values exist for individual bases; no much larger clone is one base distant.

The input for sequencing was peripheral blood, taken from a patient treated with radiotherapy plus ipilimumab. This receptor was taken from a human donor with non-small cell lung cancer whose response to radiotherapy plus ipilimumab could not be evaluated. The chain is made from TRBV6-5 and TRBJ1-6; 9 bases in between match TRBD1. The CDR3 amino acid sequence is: CASSYGTGNNSPLHF. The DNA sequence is TGTGCCAGCAGTTATGGGACAGGGAATAATTCACCCCTCCACTTT.